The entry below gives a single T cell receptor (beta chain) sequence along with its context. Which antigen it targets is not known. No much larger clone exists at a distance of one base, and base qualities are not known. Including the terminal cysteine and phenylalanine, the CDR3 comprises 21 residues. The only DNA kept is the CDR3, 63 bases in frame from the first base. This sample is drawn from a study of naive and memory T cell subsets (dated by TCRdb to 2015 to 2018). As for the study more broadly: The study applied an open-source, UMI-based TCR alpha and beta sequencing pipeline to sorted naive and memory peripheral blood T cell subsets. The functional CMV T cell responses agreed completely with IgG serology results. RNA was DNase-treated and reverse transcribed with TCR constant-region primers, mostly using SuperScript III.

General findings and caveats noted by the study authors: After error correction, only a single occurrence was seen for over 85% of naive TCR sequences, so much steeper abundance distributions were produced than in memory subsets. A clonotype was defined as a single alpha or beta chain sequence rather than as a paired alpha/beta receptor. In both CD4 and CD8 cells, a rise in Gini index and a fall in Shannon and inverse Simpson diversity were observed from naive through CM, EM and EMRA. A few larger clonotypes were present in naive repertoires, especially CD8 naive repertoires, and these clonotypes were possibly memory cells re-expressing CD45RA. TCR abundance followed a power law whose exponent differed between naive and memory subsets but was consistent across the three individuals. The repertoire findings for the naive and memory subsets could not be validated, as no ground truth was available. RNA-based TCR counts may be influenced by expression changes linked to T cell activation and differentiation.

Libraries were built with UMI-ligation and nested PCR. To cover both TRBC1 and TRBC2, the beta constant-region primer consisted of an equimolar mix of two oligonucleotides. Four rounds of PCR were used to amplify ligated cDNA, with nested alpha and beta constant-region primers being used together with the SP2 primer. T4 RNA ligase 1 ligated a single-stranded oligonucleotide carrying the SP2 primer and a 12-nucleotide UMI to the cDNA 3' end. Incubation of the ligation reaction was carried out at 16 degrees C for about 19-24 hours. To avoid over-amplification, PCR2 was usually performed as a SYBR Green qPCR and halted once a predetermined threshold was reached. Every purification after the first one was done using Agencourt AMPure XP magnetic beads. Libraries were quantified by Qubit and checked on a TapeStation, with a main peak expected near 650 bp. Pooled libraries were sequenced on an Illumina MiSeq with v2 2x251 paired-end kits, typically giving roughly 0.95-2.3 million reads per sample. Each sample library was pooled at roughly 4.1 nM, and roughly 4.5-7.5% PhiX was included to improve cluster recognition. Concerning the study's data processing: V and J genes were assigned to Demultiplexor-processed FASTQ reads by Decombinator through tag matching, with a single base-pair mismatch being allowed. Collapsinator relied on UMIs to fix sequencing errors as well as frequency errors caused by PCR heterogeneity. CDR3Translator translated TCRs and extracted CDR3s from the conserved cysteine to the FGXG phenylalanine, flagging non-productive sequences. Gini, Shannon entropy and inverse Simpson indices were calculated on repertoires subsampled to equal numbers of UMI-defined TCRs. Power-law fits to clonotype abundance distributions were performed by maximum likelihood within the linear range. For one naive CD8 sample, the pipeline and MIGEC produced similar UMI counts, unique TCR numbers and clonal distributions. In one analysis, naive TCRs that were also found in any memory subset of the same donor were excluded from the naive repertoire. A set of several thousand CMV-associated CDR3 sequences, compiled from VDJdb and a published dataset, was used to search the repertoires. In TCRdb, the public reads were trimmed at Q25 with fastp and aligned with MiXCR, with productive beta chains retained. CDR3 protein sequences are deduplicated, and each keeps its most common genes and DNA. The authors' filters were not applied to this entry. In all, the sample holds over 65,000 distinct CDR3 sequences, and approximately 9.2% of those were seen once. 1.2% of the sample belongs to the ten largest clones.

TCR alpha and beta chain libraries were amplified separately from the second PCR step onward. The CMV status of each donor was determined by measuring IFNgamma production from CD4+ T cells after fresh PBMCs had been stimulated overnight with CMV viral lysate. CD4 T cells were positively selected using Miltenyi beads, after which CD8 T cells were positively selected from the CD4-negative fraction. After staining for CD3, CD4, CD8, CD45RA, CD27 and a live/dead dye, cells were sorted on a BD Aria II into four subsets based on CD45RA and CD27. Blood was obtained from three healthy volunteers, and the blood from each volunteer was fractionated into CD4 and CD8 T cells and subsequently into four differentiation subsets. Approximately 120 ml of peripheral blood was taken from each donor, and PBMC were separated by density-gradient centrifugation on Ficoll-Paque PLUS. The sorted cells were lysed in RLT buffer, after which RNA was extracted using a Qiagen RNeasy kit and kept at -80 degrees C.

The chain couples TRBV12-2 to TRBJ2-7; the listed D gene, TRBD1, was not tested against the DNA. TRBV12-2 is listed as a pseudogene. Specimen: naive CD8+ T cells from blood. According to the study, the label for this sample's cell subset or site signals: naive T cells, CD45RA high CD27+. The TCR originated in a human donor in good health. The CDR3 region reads CASRSRSGGEASGEWSYEQYF. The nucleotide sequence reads TGTGCAAGTCGCTCCAGGAGCGGGGGCGAGGCATCTGGGGAGTGGAGTTACGAGCAGTACTTC.